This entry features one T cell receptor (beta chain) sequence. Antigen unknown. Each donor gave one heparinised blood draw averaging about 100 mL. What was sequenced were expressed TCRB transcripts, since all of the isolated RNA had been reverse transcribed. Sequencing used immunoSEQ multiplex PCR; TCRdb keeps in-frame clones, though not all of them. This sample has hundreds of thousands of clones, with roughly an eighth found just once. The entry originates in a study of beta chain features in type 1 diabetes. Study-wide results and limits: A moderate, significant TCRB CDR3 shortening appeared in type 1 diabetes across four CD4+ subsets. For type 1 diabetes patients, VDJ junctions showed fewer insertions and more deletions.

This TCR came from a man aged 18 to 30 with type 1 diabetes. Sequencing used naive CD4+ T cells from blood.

CDR3 DNA: TGTGCCAGCAGCTTGGTGGGGACTAGGAATAATGAGCAGTTCTTC. Its translation is CASSLVGTRNNEQFF. The chain joins TRBV5-4 to TRBJ2-1, with 8 bases aligning to TRBD2. J lost 7 bases, V lost 0 bases, and 6 bases had no gene match. The germline V gene encodes CDR1 SGHNT and CDR2 YYREEE (reference sequence). CDR3 length: 15 amino acids.